The clone carrying this T cell receptor beta chain was detected once. Its specificity is unknown. The source of the sample is a study of graft-versus-host responses after intestinal transplantation. The repertoire was sequenced with immunoSEQ multiplex PCR; TCRdb's copy has only in-frame clones and lacks some. The sample holds under 130,000 clones, approximately 94% seen once. Overall study results and limits: Researchers found GvH clones in recipient marrow, and some showed up first in ileum or blood.

The germline gives CDR1 SEHNR, CDR2 FQNEAQ (reference sequence). V lost 0 bases and J lost 0; bases outside the gene matches: 0. CDR3 length equals 15 residues. This TCR derives from a human donor who received an intestinal transplant. The gene calls are TRBV7-9 and TRBJ2-3, with 7 positions matching TRBD2. The sample was unstimulated CD8+ T cells sorted from spleen or lymph node cells, taken before intestinal transplant. Here the CDR3 reads CASSLASGSTDTQYF. CDR3 nucleotides: TGTGCCAGCAGCTTAGCTAGCGGGAGCACAGATACGCAGTATTTT.